The 10 T cell receptor beta chains below come from one sample, sequenced in a study of blood T cell repertoires in COVID-19. Repertoires were generated with immunoSEQ multiplex PCR, while TCRdb's copy carries only in-frame clones and drops some. The data show roughly 130,000 clones, about nine tenths seen once. Sequencing input: peripheral blood. Every receptor here comes from a man aged 45 to 65 with active COVID-19.

The rearrangement links TRBV4-1 to TRBJ2-1; the match to TRBD1 covers 8 bases. V was clipped by 1 base and J by 3 bases; unmatched bases: 2. Germline CDR1 reads MGHRA; CDR2 reads YSYEKL. There are 15 residues in the CDR3. CDR3 region: CASSQVDRDYNEQFF. CDR3 DNA sequence: TGCGCCAGCAGCCAAGTGGACAGGGACTACAATGAGCAGTTCTTC.

The gene calls are TRBV6-5 and TRBJ2-5, with 8 positions matching TRBD2. The CDR3 is 14 residues long. CDR1 is MNHEY and CDR2 is SVGAGI in the germline V gene. J lost 7 bases, V lost 2 bases, and 6 bases had no gene match. CDR3 bases: TGTGCCAGCAGTTACGGAGCGGGGGAAGGGACCCAGTACTTC. Translation gives CASSYGAGEGTQYF.

The genes are TRBV11-2 and TRBJ2-3; 8 bases are shared with TRBD2. The CDR3 length is 16 residues. In germline, CDR1 is SGHAT, CDR2 FQNNGV. V gave up 1 base and J gave up 0 bases; unmatched junction bases: 3. The CDR3 region has the DNA TGTGCCAGCAGCTTAGGTGCTAGCGGGAGCACAGATACGCAGTATTTT. This sequence encodes CASSLGASGSTDTQYF.

The chain uses TRBV7-2 and TRBJ1-2; TRBD1 aligns across 10 bases. V shed 1 base and J 7 bases; nucleotides not matched to a gene: 9. Germline assignment: CDR1 SGHTA and CDR2 FQGNSA. This CDR3 spans 16 amino acids. CDR3 DNA sequence: TGTGCCAGCAGCTTAGAGGGGACCTGGACAGGGGGTGGCTACACCTTC. It codes for CASSLEGTWTGGGYTF.

The chain is built from TRBV27 and TRBJ2-3; D ambiguous. Germline V gives CDR1 MNHEY, CDR2 SMNVEV (reference sequence). The CDR3 consists of 13 residues. Trimming took off 3 bases at V and 0 bases at J, with 4 bases between the two ends. The chain's CDR3 is CASSLASTDTQYF. The CDR3 nucleotides are TGTGCCAGCAGTTTGGCTAGCACAGATACGCAGTATTTT.

The gene calls are TRBV6-5 and TRBJ2-7, with no clear D. CDR1 is MNHEY, CDR2 SVGAGI, per germline. The CDR3 totals 12 residues. V was pared by 5 bases and J by 3 bases, with 8 bases between. CDR3 DNA sequence: TGTGCCAGCAGTCCCAACGGCTACGAGCAGTACGTC. Translated, it gives CASSPNGYEQYV.

This chain connects TRBV24-1 to TRBJ2-1, with TRBD2 identical over 10 bases. Germline V lookup: CDR1 KGHDR, CDR2 SFDVKD. The CDR3 has 19 residues. Trimming removed 1 base from V and 7 bases from J; junction bases left unmatched: 15. The CDR3 loop reads CATSDFPARAGGPPNEQFF. In DNA, the CDR3 is TGTGCCACCAGTGATTTCCCCGCGCGAGCGGGAGGGCCGCCAAATGAGCAGTTCTTC.

The genes are TRBV6-5 and TRBJ2-5; TRBD2 might be the D (5 bases). Trimming took off 7 bases at V and 4 bases at J, with 16 bases between the two ends. The CDR3 covers 14 residues. CDR1 MNHEY and CDR2 SVGAGI come from the germline V gene. The CDR3 protein is CASKNSVSSETQYF. As DNA, the CDR3 is TGTGCCAGCAAGAATAGCGTATCGTCAGAGACCCAGTACTTC.

The rearrangement links TRBV29-1 to TRBJ2-2; 9 bases are a match to TRBD1. Trimming at V came to 6 bases and at J to 5 bases, leaving 7 bases not matched to a gene. Germline CDR1 is SQVTM and CDR2 is ANQGSEA. CDR3 size: 14 residues. CDR3 in DNA: TGCAGCGTCACCGGGACAGGGAGGACCGGGGAGCTGTTTTTT. Its translation: CSVTGTGRTGELFF.

The gene calls are TRBV29-1 and TRBJ2-5, with 9 bases fitting TRBD1. Germline CDR1 and CDR2: SQVTM and ANQGSEA. CDR3 length: 13 amino acids. V was clipped by 6 bases and J by 4 bases; unmatched bases: 6. The chain's CDR3 is CSVDTGGRETQYF. DNA of the CDR3: TGCAGCGTGGACACAGGGGGCAGAGAGACCCAGTACTTC.